The 32 T cell receptor beta chains given below trace back to one sample, sequenced in a study of blood T cell repertoires in COVID-19. Sequencing was performed with immunoSEQ multiplex PCR; in TCRdb, only in-frame clones are kept and a portion is missing. The sample lists around 160,000 clones; around 85% were seen once. Sequenced material: peripheral blood. The receptors were sampled from a woman aged 40 to 49 with active or convalescent COVID-19.

This rearrangement joins TRBV24-1 to TRBJ2-2; TRBD1 agrees at 7 bases. Per germline, CDR1 KGHDR and CDR2 SFDVKD. CDR3 length: 19 amino acids. Unmatched junction bases numbered 14, after V lost 1 base and J lost 4 bases. CDR3 in amino acids: CATSDFDRVSPYFTGELFF. The CDR3 DNA reads TGTGCCACCAGTGATTTCGACAGGGTTTCCCCTTATTTCACCGGGGAGCTGTTTTTT.

The chain has TRBV5-1 and TRBJ2-7; the match to TRBD1 covers 11 bases. There are 16 residues in the CDR3. The germline V gene has CDR1 SGHRS and CDR2 YFSETQ. With 2 bases clipped from V and 5 bases from J, the junction kept 9 bases outside the gene matches. CDR3 bases: TGCGCCAGCAGCTTTTCGACTGGACAGGGGGCGAACGAGCAGTACTTC. Translated: CASSFSTGQGANEQYF.

The chain uses TRBV4-3 and TRBJ1-2; 7 bases fit TRBD1. The junction had 9 bases not matched to a gene; V was cut back by 4 bases and J by 1 base. Per the germline V gene, CDR1 is LGHNA and CDR2 is YSLEER. The CDR3 runs to 16 residues. CDR3 in DNA: TGCGCCAGCAGCCGAGTACAGGGGATGGGTAACTATGGCTACACCTTC. This encodes CASSRVQGMGNYGYTF.

This chain uses TRBV2 with TRBJ2-7, with 8 bases that match TRBD1. V lost 3 bases and J lost 3; bases outside the gene matches: 13. The CDR3 sequence is 17 residues long. CDR1 is SNHLY, CDR2 FYNNEI, per germline. The CDR3 loop reads CASSDGTGTIVNYEQYF. DNA of the CDR3: TGTGCCAGCAGTGATGGGACAGGAACGATCGTTAACTACGAGCAGTACTTC.

The rearrangement uses TRBV5-1 and TRBJ2-5; 12 bases are shared with TRBD2. The junction had 16 bases not matched to a gene; V was cut back by 4 bases and J by 6 bases. Per germline, CDR1 SGHRS and CDR2 YFSETQ. This CDR3 is built from 18 residues. In DNA form, the CDR3 reads TGCGCCAGCAGCCCCCCTAGACCTAGCGGGGGGGCAGGGAAGACCCAGTACTTC. Translating it yields CASSPPRPSGGAGKTQYF.

The chain carries TRBV11-2 and TRBJ2-3; 10 bases line up with TRBD1. The CDR3 consists of 15 residues. Germline V gene data show CDR1 as SGHAT and CDR2 as FQNNGV. The V segment lost 4 bases and the J segment 3 bases; nucleotides outside the gene matches: 4. CDR3 in amino acids: CASSSPDRGTDTQYF. The CDR3, as DNA: TGTGCCAGCAGCTCGCCGGACAGGGGGACAGATACGCAGTATTTT.

The J gene is TRBJ1-5, the V gene TRBV6-2 or TRBV6-3, with D tentatively TRBD1 (6 bases). Germline V gene data show CDR1 as MNHEY and CDR2 as SVGEGT. Trimming removed 2 bases at V and 4 bases at J, with 12 bases between. This CDR3 has 15 amino acids. The CDR3 loop reads CASSYLARGNQPQHF. CDR3 DNA: TGTGCCAGCAGTTACCTGGCAAGGGGGAATCAGCCCCAGCATTTT.

The V and J genes are TRBV28 and TRBJ1-5, with 7 bases lining up with TRBD1. The CDR3 loop spans 14 amino acids. Losses at the gene ends were 6 bases for V and 7 bases for J; bases not matched to a gene: 9. Germline assignment: CDR1 MDHEN and CDR2 SYDVKM. The CDR3 DNA reads as TGTGCCAGCAGGCTGACAGGGAGATTCCAGCCCCAGCATTTT. Its protein product is CASRLTGRFQPQHF. Variable domain in full (rest from reference TRBV28 and TRBJ1-5): DVKVTQSSRYLVKRTGEKVFLECVQDMDHENMFWYRQDPGLGLRLIYFSYDVKMKEKGDIPEGYSVSREKKERFSLILESASTNQTSMYLCASRLTGRFQPQHFGDGTRLSIL.

The rearrangement links TRBV28 to TRBJ1-4; the match to TRBD1 covers 7 bases. Germline V gene data show CDR1 as MDHEN and CDR2 as SYDVKM. V was pared by 6 bases and J by 3 bases, with 16 bases of the junction left unmatched. The CDR3 is 18 amino acids. The CDR3 is CASSFPTGESAANEKLFF. DNA for the CDR3: TGTGCCAGCAGCTTTCCTACAGGGGAATCAGCAGCTAATGAAAAACTGTTTTTT. Complete variable domain (other parts from reference TRBV28 and TRBJ1-4): DVKVTQSSRYLVKRTGEKVFLECVQDMDHENMFWYRQDPGLGLRLIYFSYDVKMKEKGDIPEGYSVSREKKERFSLILESASTNQTSMYLCASSFPTGESAANEKLFFGSGTQLSVL.

The V and J genes are TRBV7-9 and TRBJ2-2; D ambiguous. The CDR3 covers 12 residues. The ends were cut back, 5 bases at V and 4 bases at J, with 5 bases in the middle. Germline V gives CDR1 SEHNR, CDR2 FQNEAQ (reference sequence). The CDR3 reads CASSLSTGELFF. CDR3 in DNA: TGTGCCAGCAGCCTGTCCACCGGGGAGCTGTTTTTT.

CDR3 DNA: TGTGCCTGGAGCAAACAGGGTTTGGCTTTCTTT. It is translated as CAWSKQGLAFF. The V and J genes are TRBV30 and TRBJ1-1; D is perhaps TRBD1 (6 bases). The germline V gene encodes CDR1 GTSNPN and CDR2 SVGIG (reference sequence). The CDR3 runs to 11 residues. Trimming cost V 3 bases and J 11 bases, with 13 bases left between them. Based on the CDR3 plus reference TRBV30 and TRBJ1-1, the full variable domain is SQTIHQWPATLVQPVGSPLSLECTVEGTSNPNLYWYRQAAGRGLQLLFYSVGIGQISSEVPQNLSASRPQDRQFILSSKKLLLSDSGFYLCAWSKQGLAFFGQGTRLTVV.

The CDR3 nucleotides read TGTGCCAGCAGTTCAGGGGGTTCGGGGGCCAACGTCCTGACTTTC. Translated: CASSSGGSGANVLTF. V and J are TRBV28 and TRBJ2-6; 7 positions agree with TRBD1. With V trimmed by 4 bases and J by 4 bases, 4 bases remained unmatched. The germline CDR1 and CDR2 sequences are MDHEN and SYDVKM. The CDR3 has 15 residues.

The V and J genes are TRBV11-2 and TRBJ1-3; D remains ambiguous. The CDR3 runs 14 residues. CDR1 and CDR2 from the germline V gene are SGHAT and FQNNGV. The germline V and J ends were trimmed by 1 base and 8 bases, with 12 bases remaining between them. The CDR3 nucleotides read TGTGCCAGCAGCTTAGTCGGGAAAGGATACACCATATATTTT. It specifies CASSLVGKGYTIYF.

The chain couples TRBV10-3 to TRBJ1-1; D uncertain. The V end lost 6 bases, the J end lost 5 bases, and 13 bases lay between the germline ends. This CDR3 has 13 residues. Germline-derived CDR1 and CDR2 are ENHRY and SYGVKD. CDR3 protein: CAIRTRPGTEAFF. The CDR3 DNA follows: TGTGCCATCAGGACGCGGCCTGGGACTGAAGCTTTCTTT.

The chain is built from TRBV11-2 and TRBJ2-1; the D is unclear. V was clipped by 5 bases and J by 8 bases, with 16 bases between them. From germline, CDR1 is SGHAT and CDR2 FQNNGV. The CDR3 is made up of 14 amino acids. In nucleotides, the CDR3 is TGTGCCAGCAGCCTCAATGCACCCCCAGATGAGCAGTTCTTC. Translation gives CASSLNAPPDEQFF.

The genes are TRBV5-4 and TRBJ1-4, with no clear D. There are 16 residues in the CDR3. V lost 1 base, J lost 0 bases, and 10 bases lay in between. The germline V gene has CDR1 SGHNT and CDR2 YYREEE (reference sequence). The CDR3 region is CASSLFSTATNEKLFF. CDR3 coding DNA: TGTGCCAGCAGCTTGTTCTCGACTGCAACTAATGAAAAACTGTTTTTT. Full variable domain (rest looked up from reference TRBV5-4 and TRBJ1-4): ETGVTQSPTHLIKTRGQQVTLRCSSQSGHNTVSWYQQALGQGPQFIFQYYREEENGRGNFPPRFSGLQFPNYSSELNVNALELDDSALYLCASSLFSTATNEKLFFGSGTQLSVL.

The chain joins TRBV6-2 or TRBV6-3 to TRBJ1-1; D gene uncertain. V was pared by 2 bases and J by 2 bases, with 9 bases between. CDR1 is MNHEY and CDR2 is SVGEGT in the germline V gene. The CDR3 totals 14 residues. CDR3: CASSYVGRNTEAFF. The CDR3, as DNA: TGTGCCAGCAGTTACGTGGGCCGCAACACTGAAGCTTTCTTT.

Concerning this clone: The sample holds other DNA sequences that translate to the same CDR3. The chain recombines TRBV6-5 with TRBJ1-5; D may be TRBD1 (6 bases). This CDR3 contains 15 residues. Germline CDR1 is MNHEY and CDR2 is SVGAGI. Trimming removed 0 bases from V and 2 bases from J, with 8 bases in between. CDR3 amino acids: CASSYSGGGNQPQHF. Written as DNA, the CDR3 is TGTGCCAGCAGTTACTCAGGGGGGGGCAATCAGCCCCAGCATTTT.

The V and J genes are TRBV7-2 and TRBJ2-3; maybe TRBD2 (5 bases). CDR1 and CDR2 (germline): SGHTA, FQGNSA. The CDR3 is made up of 17 amino acids. Trimming took off 0 bases at V and 4 bases at J, with 17 bases between the two ends. CDR3 nucleotides: TGTGCCAGCAGCTTAGCCAGCGGAGGTCATAGTCCAGATACGCAGTATTTT. This codes for CASSLASGGHSPDTQYF.

The rearrangement joins TRBV5-4 to TRBJ2-1; TRBD1 agrees at 9 bases. V lost 4 bases, J lost 0 bases, and 5 bases stayed unmatched. This CDR3 spans 16 amino acids. Germline values: CDR1 SGHNT, CDR2 YYREEE (reference sequence). The CDR3 bases are TGTGCCAGCAGCCTGGGGGGACAGGGCTCCTACAATGAGCAGTTCTTC. Amino acids: CASSLGGQGSYNEQFF.

The chain carries TRBV24-1 and TRBJ1-1, with a possible D match to TRBD1 (6 bases). With 3 bases removed from V and 9 bases from J, the gap between germline ends came to 16 bases. The germline V gene has CDR1 KGHDR and CDR2 SFDVKD. The CDR3 has 14 residues. In DNA, the CDR3 is TGTGCCACCAGTGATCCGCTCCCAGGGGCTAAAGCTTTCTTT. Residues: CATSDPLPGAKAFF.

This clone was detected once. The rearrangement links TRBV29-1 to TRBJ2-3, with TRBD2 matching over 11 bases. The V and J ends lost 7 bases and 8 bases, in that order; junction bases with no gene match: 11. Germline V gene sequence: CDR1 SQVTM, CDR2 ANQGSEA. The CDR3 contains 14 residues. The DNA of the CDR3 is TGCAGCGCGGTAGCGGGAGGGGGGGTCGGTACGCAGTATTTT. This encodes CSAVAGGGVGTQYF.

This clone was found once. V and J are TRBV6-2 or TRBV6-3 and TRBJ2-5, with unresolved D. The V end lost 5 bases, the J end lost 2 bases, and 12 bases lay between the germline ends. Looked up from germline, CDR1 is MNHEY and CDR2 is SVGEGT. This CDR3 is built from 14 residues. The CDR3 DNA reads as TGTGCCAGCAGTCAACGTGTCCAGCAAGAGACCCAGTACTTC. Its protein is CASSQRVQQETQYF.

The chain links TRBV28 to TRBJ1-5; no clear D. The CDR3 extends over 12 amino acids. The germline V and J ends were trimmed by 5 bases and 7 bases, with 9 bases remaining between them. Germline V gene sequence: CDR1 MDHEN, CDR2 SYDVKM. CDR3 residues: CASSLAIQPQHF. CDR3 bases: TGTGCCAGCAGTCTCGCGATCCAGCCCCAGCATTTT.

This sequence joins TRBV7-6 and TRBJ1-5; no firm D call. The germline CDR1 and CDR2 sequences are SGHVS and FNYEAQ. V was cut by 0 bases and J by 2 bases, with 5 bases left in between. CDR3 length equals 14 residues. The DNA of the CDR3 is TGTGCCAGCAGCTTAGCCGGTGGCAATCAGCCCCAGCATTTT. Amino acid sequence: CASSLAGGNQPQHF.

The V call is TRBV5-6, the J call TRBJ2-7; D is perhaps TRBD1 (5 bases). The CDR3 runs 12 residues. Trimming took 2 bases from V and 6 from J, leaving 9 bases between them. The V gene's germline CDR1 is SGHDT and CDR2 YYEEEE. The CDR3: CASSFRAGEQYF. CDR3 coding DNA: TGTGCCAGCAGCTTCAGGGCCGGCGAGCAGTACTTC.

This sequence joins TRBV11-2 and TRBJ2-7, with 7 bases fitting TRBD1. The CDR3 is made up of 14 amino acids. With 5 bases clipped from V and 1 base from J, the junction kept 5 bases outside the gene matches. Germline V lookup: CDR1 SGHAT, CDR2 FQNNGV. CDR3 protein: CASSRQGSSYEQYF. The CDR3 region has the DNA TGTGCCAGCAGCCGACAGGGATCTTCCTACGAGCAGTACTTC.

This chain links TRBV5-1 with TRBJ2-1; 8 bases map to TRBD1. The V and J ends lost 1 base and 0 bases, in that order; junction bases with no gene match: 0. CDR1 and CDR2 from the germline V gene are SGHRS and YFSETQ. This CDR3 has 15 amino acids. CDR3 in DNA: TGCGCCAGCAGCTTGACAGGGGGCTCCTACAATGAGCAGTTCTTC. Protein product: CASSLTGGSYNEQFF.

This chain joins TRBV4-1 and TRBJ2-7; D call uncertain. CDR1 MGHRA and CDR2 YSYEKL come from the germline V gene. The V and J ends lost 0 bases and 2 bases respectively, with 14 bases between them. The CDR3 extends over 16 amino acids. CDR3 amino acids: CASSQDLRALPYEQYF. CDR3 nucleotide sequence: TGCGCCAGCAGCCAAGATTTACGAGCCCTCCCCTACGAGCAGTACTTC.

The chain recombines TRBV29-1 with TRBJ1-2, with 9 bases matching TRBD1. Germline V gene data show CDR1 as SQVTM and CDR2 as ANQGSEA. The CDR3 is 16 amino acids. V shed 7 bases, J shed 4 bases, and the junction held 16 bases outside the gene matches. The CDR3 sequence is CSAAGTGLSTIYGYTF. CDR3 nucleotide sequence: TGCAGCGCTGCCGGGACAGGGCTCTCCACTATCTATGGCTACACCTTC.

The rearrangement links TRBV5-1 to TRBJ1-1, with TRBD1 matching 10 bases. After removal of 4 bases from V and 0 bases from J, the junction contained 6 bases not matched to a gene. The CDR3 consists of 16 residues. Germline values: CDR1 SGHRS, CDR2 YFSETQ. The CDR3 region has the DNA TGCGCCAGCAGCGACGGGACAGGGGCGATGAACACTGAAGCTTTCTTT. This sequence encodes CASSDGTGAMNTEAFF.

The chain is built from TRBV5-4 and TRBJ1-2; D may be TRBD1 (6 bases). Per the germline V gene, CDR1 is SGHNT and CDR2 is YYREEE (reference sequence). The V and J ends lost 6 bases and 7 bases respectively, with 22 bases between them. This CDR3 has 15 residues. CDR3 sequence: CASTPGTSTGSGYTF. CDR3 DNA sequence: TGTGCCAGCACCCCCGGGACATCAACTGGGTCTGGCTACACCTTC.